One T cell receptor (beta chain) is described in this entry. Its antigen is not identified. The sample belongs to a study of T cell repertoires in cytomegalovirus infection. Across the whole study: Based on public TCR beta signatures, there were indications of CMV infection and of a matching HLA type.

TCRdb recomputed calls from the reads with MiXCR, one row per CDR3 protein. This sample has some 440,000 distinct CDR3 sequences, with approximately 31% found just once. Study-level findings and limits: In two of eight donors, the top clonotype was HLA-C-restricted CMV-specific. There were carriers of CMV plus the relevant HLA, and cumulative public TCR beta family frequency identified them.

Sequenced sample: PBMCs. The origin of this receptor is a human donor in good health (CMV status not recorded). Some clones in this sample may be carry-over from other donors' samples.

Here the CDR3 reads CASSIVGRANTGELFF. The CDR3 DNA reads TGTGCCAGTAGTATTGTTGGCAGGGCGAACACCGGGGAGCTGTTTTTT. The chain is built from TRBV19 and TRBJ2-2; D possibly corresponds to TRBD1 (5 bases). V was pared by 3 bases and J by 0 bases, with 11 bases between. CDR3 size: 16 residues. Germline V lookup: CDR1 LNHDA, CDR2 SQIVND (reference sequence).